This entry lists 13 T cell receptor beta chains sequenced from one sample in a study of tissue T cells after allogeneic stem cell transplantation. Assay used: immunoSEQ multiplex PCR; TCRdb lists only in-frame clones, some missing. The sample carries some 48,000 clones, around 73% recorded once. Source material: sorted cells pooled from one or two spleens. Source of these receptors: a pool of C57BL/6 mice in good health.

Regarding this clone: The gene symbols are mouse symbols. The missing CDR3 end, 1 residue past where the read stops, is filled in from the germline J gene. The V and J genes are TRBV13-3 and TRBJ2-4; D possibly uses TRBD1 or TRBD2 (5 bases each). The V and J ends lost 0 bases and 2 bases respectively, with 7 bases between them. Per germline, CDR1 NNHDY and CDR2 SYVADS. This CDR3 contains 14 residues. The CDR3 spells CASSDGGFQNTLYF. The covered CDR3 bases are TGTGCCAGCAGTGATGGGGGCTTTCAAAACACCTTGTAC.

On this clone: Here the gene names and germline are mouse. The read falls 1 residue short of the CDR3 end, and the missing part is taken from the germline J gene. The chain is built from TRBV5 and TRBJ2-7; no definite D call. Germline loops: CDR1 LGHNA, CDR2 YNLKQL (reference sequence). With 0 bases removed from V and 0 bases from J, the gap between germline ends came to 6 bases. The CDR3 totals 14 residues. This CDR3 is CASSQDESSYEQYF. CDR3 DNA, as far as it was read: TGTGCCAGCAGCCAAGACGAGAGCTCCTATGAACAGTAC.

On this clone: All gene names here are mouse names. The sequence runs out 1 residue before the end of the CDR3; the remainder is reconstructed from the germline J gene. V is TRBV29 and J is TRBJ1-1; a weak D match, TRBD1 (5 bases). There are 15 residues in the CDR3. Germline V gene data show CDR1 as MSHET and CDR2 as SYDVDS. The V end lost 0 bases, the J end lost 0 bases, and 8 bases lay between the germline ends. The CDR3 is CASSLSGGANTEVFF. CDR3 DNA, as far as it was read: TGTGCTAGCAGTTTATCGGGGGGTGCAAACACAGAAGTCTTC.

About this clone itself: Gene labels here are mouse ones. The CDR3 end is not reached by the read, which stops 1 residue before it; the germline J gene fills it in. The V call is TRBV29, the J call TRBJ1-1, with 8 nucleotides matching TRBD1. The germline V gene encodes CDR1 MSHET and CDR2 SYDVDS. V trimming: 4 bases; J trimming: 4 bases; junction bases outside the gene matches: 8. The CDR3 contains 15 residues. The sequenced CDR3 bases are TGTGCTAGCAGTTCAGGGGGCCCCCACGGCACAGAAGTCTTC. Its protein product is CASSSGGPHGTEVF. The full CDR3 protein reads CASSSGGPHGTEVFF.

This clone turned up a few times. The germline and genes are mouse ones. The CDR3 end lies 1 residue beyond the end of the read and is filled in from the germline J gene. This chain uses TRBV29 with TRBJ2-5; 7 nucleotides agree with TRBD1. The CDR3 has 14 amino acids. Germline values: CDR1 MSHET, CDR2 SYDVDS. The trim removed 2 bases at V and 4 bases at J, leaving 3 bases unmatched. The CDR3 loop is CASSLITGEDTQYF. The sequenced CDR3 bases are TGTGCTAGCAGTTTAATCACAGGGGAAGACACCCAGTAC.

As concerns this clone: Gene names and germline match the mouse. With the read ending 1 residue before the CDR3 end, the germline J gene is used to fill in that end. The chain combines TRBV3 with TRBJ2-4, with D maybe TRBD2 (5 bases). In germline, CDR1 is SNHLY, CDR2 FYNGKV (reference sequence). The CDR3 runs to 13 residues. V was trimmed by 2 bases and J by 4 bases, leaving 7 bases between them. The covered CDR3 bases are TGTGCCAGCAGCTTATGGGGAGAAAACACCTTGTAC. It specifies CASSLWGENTLY. The full-length CDR3 reads as CASSLWGENTLYF.

As regards this clone: Genes and germline are mouse. The read terminates 1 residue before the CDR3 end, so the remaining end is supplied by the germline J gene. V gene TRBV20 combines with J gene TRBJ1-1; TRBD1 is a possible D gene (6 bases). The V end was cut by 2 bases, the J end by 0 bases, with 10 bases between. Germline V CDR1 and CDR2: GFQATS, STVNSAI. CDR3 length equals 14 residues. The part of the CDR3 DNA that was read is TGTGGTGCTAGGAAGACAGGAGCAAACACAGAAGTCTTC. Its protein product is CGARKTGANTEVF. The full CDR3 sequence reads CGARKTGANTEVFF.

Points on this clone: Mouse gene names and germline throughout. The read ends 1 residue shy of where the CDR3 ends; the end is completed using the germline J gene. The rearrangement uses TRBV13-3 and TRBJ2-1; D remains ambiguous. The CDR3 has 12 residues. Germline CDR1 reads NNHDY; CDR2 reads SYVADS. The V end was cut by 5 bases, the J end by 1 base, with 4 bases between. CDR3 DNA, as far as it was read: TGTGCCAGCAGGGGGAACTATGCTGAGCAGTTC. Translating it yields CASRGNYAEQF. The full CDR3 is CASRGNYAEQFF.

In regard to this clone: Gene names refer to mouse genes. The CDR3 goes on 1 residue after the read ends, and that part is filled in from the germline J gene. V and J are TRBV16 and TRBJ1-3; no clear D. The CDR3 sequence is 14 residues long. Trimming shortened V by 2 bases and J by 0 bases, and 5 bases separated the two germline ends. Germline lookup yields CDR1 SGHSA and CDR2 FRNQAP. The chain's CDR3 is CASSLRSSGNTLYF. CDR3 DNA, as far as it was read: TGTGCAAGCAGCTTACGCAGTTCTGGAAATACGCTCTAT. Complete variable domain (other parts from reference TRBV16 and TRBJ1-3): NAGVIQTPRHKVTGKGQEATLWCEPISGHSAVFWYRQTIVQGLEFLTYFRNQAPIDDSGMPKERFSAQMPNQSHSTLKIQSTQPQDSAVYLCASSLRSSGNTLYFGEGSRLIVV.

In regard to this clone: Mouse gene names and germline throughout. The CDR3 goes on 1 residue after the read ends, and that part is filled in from the germline J gene. The V call is TRBV5, the J call TRBJ2-3; D perhaps matches TRBD1 (5 bases). Germline values: CDR1 LGHNA, CDR2 YNLKQL (reference sequence). The V end lost 0 bases, the J end lost 0 bases, and 7 bases lay between the germline ends. CDR3 length: 15 residues. CDR3 residues: CASSQERGSAETLYF. The sequenced part of the CDR3 DNA is TGTGCCAGCAGCCAAGAAAGGGGTAGTGCAGAAACGCTGTAT.

The table lists this clone with a count of one. Gene names refer to mouse genes. CDR3 amino acids: CASSRETGGEDTQYF. CDR3 bases read: TGTGCTAGCAGTAGAGAGACAGGGGGGGAAGACACCCAGTAC. The gene calls are TRBV17 and TRBJ2-5; 9 bases line up with TRBD1. The CDR3 end falls 1 residue outside the read, so it is completed with the germline J gene. The V segment lost 0 bases and the J segment 4 bases; nucleotides outside the gene matches: 2. The CDR3 is made up of 15 amino acids. The V gene's germline CDR1 is MNHDT and CDR2 YYDKIL.

This clone was seen a few times. Gene names refer to mouse genes. The CDR3 is cut off 1 residue early in the read; its end comes from the germline J gene. This chain uses TRBV5 with TRBJ1-5; D might be TRBD1 (5 bases). The CDR3 is 14 amino acids. Germline V lookup: CDR1 LGHNA, CDR2 YNLKQL (reference sequence). Between the trimmed V and J ends, which lost 2 bases and 2 bases, there was a span of 7 bases. CDR3 protein: CASSQQGDNQAPLF. The CDR3 bases that were read are TGTGCCAGCAGCCAACAGGGCGACAACCAGGCTCCGCTT.

Concerning this clone: The genes and germline here are from mouse. The read is 1 residue too short to cover the CDR3 end, so that end is filled in from the germline J gene. The V and J genes are TRBV5 and TRBJ2-2, with no clear D. With 0 bases removed from V and 0 bases from J, the gap between germline ends came to 11 bases. Germline V gene lookup returns CDR1 LGHNA and CDR2 YNLKQL (reference sequence). The CDR3 length is 17 residues. The sequenced part of the CDR3 DNA is TGTGCCAGCAGCCAAGATGAACAGCCGTCAAACACCGGGCAGCTCTAC. Protein sequence: CASSQDEQPSNTGQLY. The full CDR3 reads CASSQDEQPSNTGQLYF.